This T cell receptor beta chain came from a study of B cell selection in AIRE deficiency. Broader study findings: Tconv and Treg cells from AIRE-deficient patients resembled healthy donors in TCRBV usage, CDR3 length and diversity.

Measured with immunoSEQ multiplex PCR; TCRdb has only the in-frame clones, and not every one. The sample has some 24,000 clones, about 96% seen once. Conventional CD4 T cells were sorted as CD4+CD127+ cells. Unrelated healthy donors provided the controls. The germline V gene encodes CDR1 MNHEY and CDR2 SMNVEV (reference sequence). Trimming took 3 bases from V and 8 from J, leaving 19 bases between them. The CDR3 is 15 residues long. A note on this clone: The antigen remains unidentified.

The sequence derives from a human donor in good health. The V and J genes are TRBV27 and TRBJ1-2, with D uncertain. The specimen was CD4+CD127+ conventional T cells sorted from PBMCs. CDR3 sequence: CASSFQKKGPQGYTF. Here the CDR3 DNA reads TGTGCCAGCAGTTTTCAGAAAAAGGGCCCACAGGGCTACACCTTC.